This T cell receptor (beta chain) stems from a study of patients and donors after allogeneic stem cell transplantation. TCRdb reprocessed the RT-PCR reads with MiXCR, giving one entry per CDR3 protein. The sample contains approximately 140,000 distinct CDR3 sequences, about 36% of which appear only once. This CDR3 is 12 amino acids long. The V gene's germline CDR1 is SQVTM and CDR2 ANQGSEA. Unmatched junction bases numbered 2, after V lost 4 bases and J lost 5 bases. The clonotype originates from a human donor who was either an allogeneic HSCT recipient or a stem cell or donor lymphocyte infusion donor (not recorded which). It is not recorded whose cells these are; they may come from a transplant donor. Source material: blood, either unsorted or a sorted T cell fraction (not recorded which). The chain combines TRBV29-1 with TRBJ2-1; 7 nucleotides align to TRBD1. Here the CDR3 reads CSVGTGDNEQFF. CDR3 sequence (DNA): TGCAGCGTTGGCACAGGGGACAATGAGCAGTTCTTC.